The text below deals with one T cell receptor (beta chain). The source of the sample is a study of T cell responses to AZD1222 COVID-19 vaccine. This CDR3 comprises 18 residues. The germline V gene has CDR1 LGHDT and CDR2 YNNKEL (reference sequence). V lost 0 bases and J lost 5; bases outside the gene matches: 8. The protocol was immunoSEQ multiplex PCR, while the TCRdb copy is restricted to in-frame clones and leaves out a portion. The sample holds about 100,000 clones, just over 85% seen once. This chain links TRBV3-1 (or the pseudogene TRBV3-2) with TRBJ2-5; 14 bases align to TRBD2. Sequencing was performed on peripheral blood, taken on day 0 of AZD1222 vaccination. The receptor was derived from an adult in good health. The DNA of the CDR3 is TGTGCCAGCAGCCAAGATCGACTAGCGGGGGGGCGTTTCGAGACCCAGTACTTC. It translates to CASSQDRLAGGRFETQYF.